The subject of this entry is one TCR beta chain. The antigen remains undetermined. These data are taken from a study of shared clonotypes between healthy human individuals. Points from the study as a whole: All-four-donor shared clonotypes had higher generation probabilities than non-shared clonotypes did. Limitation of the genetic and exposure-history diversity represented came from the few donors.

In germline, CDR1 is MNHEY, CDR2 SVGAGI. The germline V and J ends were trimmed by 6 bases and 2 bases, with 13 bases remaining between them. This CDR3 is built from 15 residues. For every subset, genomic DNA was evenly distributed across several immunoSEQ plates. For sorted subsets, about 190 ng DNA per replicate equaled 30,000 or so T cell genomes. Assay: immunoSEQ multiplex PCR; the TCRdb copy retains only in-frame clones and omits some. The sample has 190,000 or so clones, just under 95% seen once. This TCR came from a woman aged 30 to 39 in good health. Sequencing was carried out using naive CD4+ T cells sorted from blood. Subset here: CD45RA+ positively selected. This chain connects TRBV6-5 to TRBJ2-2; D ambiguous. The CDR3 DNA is TGTGCCAGCAGGGTGGGCAGTCTTAACACCGGGGAGCTGTTTTTT. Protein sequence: CASRVGSLNTGELFF.